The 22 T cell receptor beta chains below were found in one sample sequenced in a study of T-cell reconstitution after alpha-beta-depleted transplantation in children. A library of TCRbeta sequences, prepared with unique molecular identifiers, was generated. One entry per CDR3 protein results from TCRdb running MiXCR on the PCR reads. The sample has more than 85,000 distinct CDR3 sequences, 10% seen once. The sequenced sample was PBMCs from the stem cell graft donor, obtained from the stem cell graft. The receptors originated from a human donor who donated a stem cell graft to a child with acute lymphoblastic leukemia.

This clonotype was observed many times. CDR3 DNA: TGTGCCAGCAGCCAAGGGGGATATAGCAATCAGCCCCAGCATTTT. Protein sequence: CASSQGGYSNQPQHF. This chain links TRBV3-1 with TRBJ1-5; unclear D gene. V lost 1 base to trimming and J lost 0 bases, with 7 bases between them. From germline, CDR1 is LGHDT and CDR2 YNNKEL (reference sequence). This CDR3 comprises 15 residues.

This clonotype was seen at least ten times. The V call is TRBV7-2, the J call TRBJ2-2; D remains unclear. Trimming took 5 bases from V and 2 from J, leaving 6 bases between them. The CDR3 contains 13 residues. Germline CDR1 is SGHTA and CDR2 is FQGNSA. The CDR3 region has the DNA TGTGCCAGCAGCCCCATAAACACCGGGGAGCTGTTTTTT. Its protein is CASSPINTGELFF. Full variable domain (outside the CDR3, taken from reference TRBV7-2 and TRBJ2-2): GAGVSQSPSNKVTEKGKDVELRCDPISGHTALYWYRQSLGQGLEFLIYFQGNSAPDKSGLPSDRFSAERTGGSVSTLTIQRTQQEDSAVYLCASSPINTGELFFGEGSRLTVL.

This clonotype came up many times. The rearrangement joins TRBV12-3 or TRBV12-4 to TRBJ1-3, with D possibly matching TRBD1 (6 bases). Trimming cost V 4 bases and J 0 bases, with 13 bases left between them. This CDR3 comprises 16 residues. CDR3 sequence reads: CASSWGHTFSGNTIYF. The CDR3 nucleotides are TGTGCCAGCAGTTGGGGACACACTTTCTCTGGAAACACCATATATTTT.

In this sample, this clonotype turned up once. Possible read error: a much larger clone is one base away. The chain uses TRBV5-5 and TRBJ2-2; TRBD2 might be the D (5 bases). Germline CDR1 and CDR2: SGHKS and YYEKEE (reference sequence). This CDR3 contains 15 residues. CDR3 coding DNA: TGTGCCAGCAGCTACATGAACAGAGATACCGGGGAGCTGTATTTT. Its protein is CASSYMNRDTGELYF.

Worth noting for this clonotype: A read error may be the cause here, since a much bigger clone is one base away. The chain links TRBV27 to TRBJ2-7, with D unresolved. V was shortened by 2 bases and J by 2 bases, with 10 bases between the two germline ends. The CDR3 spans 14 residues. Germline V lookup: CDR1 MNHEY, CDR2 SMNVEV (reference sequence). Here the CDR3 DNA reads TGTGCCAGCAGTTTAGTTCCAGTCCCCTACGAGCAGTACTTC. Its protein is CASSLVPVPYEQYF.

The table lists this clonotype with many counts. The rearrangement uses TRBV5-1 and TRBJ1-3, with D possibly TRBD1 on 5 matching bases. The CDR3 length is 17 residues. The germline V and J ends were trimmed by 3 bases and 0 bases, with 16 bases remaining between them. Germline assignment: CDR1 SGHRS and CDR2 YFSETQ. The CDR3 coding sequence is TGCGCCAGCAGCTCCTACGGGGGAGGGAACTCTGGAAACACCATATATTTT. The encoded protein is CASSSYGGGNSGNTIYF.

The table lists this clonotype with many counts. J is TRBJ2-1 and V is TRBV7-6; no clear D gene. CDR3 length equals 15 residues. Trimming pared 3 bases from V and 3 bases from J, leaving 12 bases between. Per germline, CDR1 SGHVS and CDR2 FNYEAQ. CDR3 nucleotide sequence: TGTGCCAGCAGCTTCCAAATCGGCTTCTACAATGAGCAGTTCTTC. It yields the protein CASSFQIGFYNEQFF.

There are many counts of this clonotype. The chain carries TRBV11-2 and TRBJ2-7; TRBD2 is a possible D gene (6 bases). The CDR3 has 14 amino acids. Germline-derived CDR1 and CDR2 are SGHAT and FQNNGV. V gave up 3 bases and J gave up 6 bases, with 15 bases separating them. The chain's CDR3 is CASSFSGGGREQYF. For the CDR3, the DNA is TGTGCCAGCAGCTTTAGCGGCGGAGGCCGCGAGCAGTACTTC. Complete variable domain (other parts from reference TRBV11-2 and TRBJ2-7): EAGVAQSPRYKIIEKRQSVAFWCNPISGHATLYWYQQILGQGPKLLIQFQNNGVVDDSQLPKDRFSAERLKGVDSTLKIQPAKLEDSAVYLCASSFSGGGREQYFGPGTRLTVT.

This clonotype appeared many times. For the CDR3, the DNA is TGCGCCAGCAGCCGAACACCTTCCGGGACAGGAAATGAAAAACTGTTTTTT. This encodes CASSRTPSGTGNEKLFF. This chain uses TRBV5-1 with TRBJ1-4; 8 positions agree with TRBD1. With 4 bases clipped from V and 5 bases from J, the junction kept 13 bases outside the gene matches. The CDR3 covers 17 residues. Germline CDR1 and CDR2: SGHRS and YFSETQ. Full variable domain (missing parts from reference TRBV5-1 and TRBJ1-4): KAGVTQTPRYLIKTRGQQVTLSCSPISGHRSVSWYQQTPGQGLQFLFEYFSETQRNKGNFPGRFSGRQFSNSRSEMNVSTLELGDSALYLCASSRTPSGTGNEKLFFGSGTQLSVL.

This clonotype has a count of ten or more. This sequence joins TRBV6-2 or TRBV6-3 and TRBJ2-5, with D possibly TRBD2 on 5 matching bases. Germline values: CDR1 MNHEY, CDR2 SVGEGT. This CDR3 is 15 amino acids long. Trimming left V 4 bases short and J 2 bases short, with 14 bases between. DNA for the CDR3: TGTGCCAGCAGTTCTTTAGCGCCCGGGCAAGAGACCCAGTACTTC. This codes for CASSSLAPGQETQYF.

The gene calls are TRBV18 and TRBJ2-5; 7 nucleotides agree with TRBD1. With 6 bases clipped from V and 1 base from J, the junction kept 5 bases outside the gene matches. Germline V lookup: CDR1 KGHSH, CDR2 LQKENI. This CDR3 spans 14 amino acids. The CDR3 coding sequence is TGTGCCAGCTCCCCCGGGACAGTCCAAGAGACCCAGTACTTC. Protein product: CASSPGTVQETQYF.

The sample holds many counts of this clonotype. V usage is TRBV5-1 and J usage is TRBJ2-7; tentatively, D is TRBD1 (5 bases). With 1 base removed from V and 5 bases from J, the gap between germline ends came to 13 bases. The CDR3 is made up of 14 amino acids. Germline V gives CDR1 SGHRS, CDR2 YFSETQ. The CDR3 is CASSLNQGLNEQYF. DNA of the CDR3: TGCGCCAGCAGCTTGAACCAGGGATTGAACGAGCAGTACTTC.

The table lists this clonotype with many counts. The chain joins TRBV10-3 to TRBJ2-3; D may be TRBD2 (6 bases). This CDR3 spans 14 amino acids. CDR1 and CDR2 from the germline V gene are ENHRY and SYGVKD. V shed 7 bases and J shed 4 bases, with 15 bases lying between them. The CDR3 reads CAITQGLNPDTQYF. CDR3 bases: TGTGCCATCACCCAAGGACTAAATCCAGATACGCAGTATTTT.

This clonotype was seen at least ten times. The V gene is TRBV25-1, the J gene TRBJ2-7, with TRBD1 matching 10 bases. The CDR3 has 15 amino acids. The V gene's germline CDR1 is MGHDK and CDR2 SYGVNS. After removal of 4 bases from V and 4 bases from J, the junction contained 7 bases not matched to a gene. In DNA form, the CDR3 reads TGTGCCAGCAGTGCCTGGACAGGGGGTAAATACGAGCAGTACTTC. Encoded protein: CASSAWTGGKYEQYF.

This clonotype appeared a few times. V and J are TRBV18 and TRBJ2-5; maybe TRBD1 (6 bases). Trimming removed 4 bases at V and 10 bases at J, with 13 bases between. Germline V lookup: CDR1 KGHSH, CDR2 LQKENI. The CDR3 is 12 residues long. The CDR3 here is CASSHAQGRQYF. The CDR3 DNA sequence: TGTGCCAGCTCACACGCACAGGGACGCCAGTACTTC.

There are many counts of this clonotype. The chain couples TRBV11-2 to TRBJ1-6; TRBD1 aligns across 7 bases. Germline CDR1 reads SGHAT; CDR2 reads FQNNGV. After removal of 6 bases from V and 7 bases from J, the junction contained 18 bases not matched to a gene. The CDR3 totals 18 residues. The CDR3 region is CASRIDPGTAGLNSPLHF. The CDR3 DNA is TGTGCCAGCAGAATCGACCCCGGGACAGCAGGTTTAAATTCACCCCTCCACTTT. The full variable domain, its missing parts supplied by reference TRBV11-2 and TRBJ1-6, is EAGVAQSPRYKIIEKRQSVAFWCNPISGHATLYWYQQILGQGPKLLIQFQNNGVVDDSQLPKDRFSAERLKGVDSTLKIQPAKLEDSAVYLCASRIDPGTAGLNSPLHFGNGTRLTVT.

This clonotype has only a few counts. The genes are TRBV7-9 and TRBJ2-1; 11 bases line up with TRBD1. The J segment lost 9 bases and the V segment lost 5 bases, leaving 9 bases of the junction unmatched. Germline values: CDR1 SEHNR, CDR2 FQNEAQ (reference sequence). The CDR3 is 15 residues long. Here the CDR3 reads CASSLGQGAQAEQFF. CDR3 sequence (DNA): TGTGCCAGCAGCCTCGGACAGGGGGCCCAAGCTGAGCAGTTCTTC.

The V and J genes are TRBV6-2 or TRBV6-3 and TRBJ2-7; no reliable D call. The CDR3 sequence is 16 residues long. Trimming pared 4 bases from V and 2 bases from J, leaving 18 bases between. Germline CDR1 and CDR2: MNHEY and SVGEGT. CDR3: CASSWIVAKTTYEQYF. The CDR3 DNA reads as TGTGCCAGCAGTTGGATAGTGGCCAAGACGACCTACGAGCAGTACTTC.

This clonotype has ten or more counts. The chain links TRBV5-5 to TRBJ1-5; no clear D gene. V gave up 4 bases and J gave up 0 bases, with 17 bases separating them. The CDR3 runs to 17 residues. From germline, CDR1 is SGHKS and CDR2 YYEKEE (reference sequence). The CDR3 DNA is TGTGCCAGCAGCCCAACCCCGAACCAGAATAGCAATCAGCCCCAGCATTTT. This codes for CASSPTPNQNSNQPQHF.

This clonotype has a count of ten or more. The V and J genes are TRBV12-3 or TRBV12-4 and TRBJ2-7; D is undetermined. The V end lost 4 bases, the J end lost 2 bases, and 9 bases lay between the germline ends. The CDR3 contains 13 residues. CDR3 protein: CASSSQKTYEQYF. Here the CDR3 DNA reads TGTGCCAGCAGTTCCCAAAAAACCTACGAGCAGTACTTC.

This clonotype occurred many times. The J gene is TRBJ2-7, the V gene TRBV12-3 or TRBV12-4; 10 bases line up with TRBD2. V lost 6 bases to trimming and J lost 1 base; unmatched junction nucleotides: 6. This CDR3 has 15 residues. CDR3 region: CASRGSGRGSYEQYF. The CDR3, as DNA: TGTGCCAGCAGGGGAAGCGGGAGGGGGTCCTACGAGCAGTACTTC.

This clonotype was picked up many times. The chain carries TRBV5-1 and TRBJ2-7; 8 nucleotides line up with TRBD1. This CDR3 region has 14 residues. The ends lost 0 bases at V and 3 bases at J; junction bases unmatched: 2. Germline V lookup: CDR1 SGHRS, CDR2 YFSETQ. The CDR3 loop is CASSLAGGFYEQYF. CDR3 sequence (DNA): TGCGCCAGCAGCTTGGCAGGGGGCTTCTACGAGCAGTACTTC.